This T cell receptor (beta chain) appears in the sequencing data of a study of T cells expressing NK-cell markers. Each CDR3 protein gets one entry in TCRdb, which reprocessed the 5' RACE reads and gives no DNA. With roughly 380,000 distinct CDR3 sequences in the sample, the ten largest clones hold around 5.2%. Per the germline V gene, CDR1 is MDHEN and CDR2 is SYDVKM. The CDR3 extends over 15 amino acids. The V and J genes are TRBV28 and TRBJ1-1; TCRdb calls TRBD1, which cannot be checked without DNA. The clonotype comes from a man aged 18-75 years in good health. The sample taken for sequencing was blood T cells: a sorted CD56 or NKG2C T cell subset, CD4+ or CD8+ T cells, or bulk PBMC T cells (not recorded which). CDR3 protein: CASSVDRSRNTEAFF.